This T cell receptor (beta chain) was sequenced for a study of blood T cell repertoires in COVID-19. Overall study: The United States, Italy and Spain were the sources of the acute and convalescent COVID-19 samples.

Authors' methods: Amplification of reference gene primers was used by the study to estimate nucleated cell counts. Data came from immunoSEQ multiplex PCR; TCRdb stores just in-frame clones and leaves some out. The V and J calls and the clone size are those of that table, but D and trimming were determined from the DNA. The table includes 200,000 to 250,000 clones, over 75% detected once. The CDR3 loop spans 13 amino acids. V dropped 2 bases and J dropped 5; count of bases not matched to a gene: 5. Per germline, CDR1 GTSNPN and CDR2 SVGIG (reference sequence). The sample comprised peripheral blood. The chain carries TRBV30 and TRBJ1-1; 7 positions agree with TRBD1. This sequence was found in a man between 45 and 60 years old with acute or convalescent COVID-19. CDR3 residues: CAWSRRGQTEAFF. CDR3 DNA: TGTGCCTGGAGTCGAAGGGGACAGACTGAAGCTTTCTTT.